Given below is one TCR beta chain in context. The data were produced by immunoSEQ multiplex PCR, yet TCRdb's version contains in-frame clones alone and is incomplete. The table lists 20,000 to 25,000 clones, around nine tenths of them singletons, with more than 20% in the top ten. V was clipped by 2 bases and J by 5 bases; unmatched bases: 7. The CDR3 spans 15 residues. CDR1 and CDR2 from the germline V gene are SGHDT and YYEEEE. These data come from a study of OX40 agonist ivuxolimab in advanced cancers. The genes are TRBV5-6 and TRBJ1-2; TRBD1 aligns across 9 bases. The TCR was taken from an adult with an advanced solid tumor such as melanoma, head and neck, liver or kidney cancer. This specimen was CD4+ or CD8+ T cells sorted from blood, taken in a trial of the OX40 agonist ivuxolimab. The DNA for the CDR3 is TGTGCCAGCAGCTTTCCACAGGGGGCTGGGTATGGCTACACCTTC. Encoded protein: CASSFPQGAGYGYTF.